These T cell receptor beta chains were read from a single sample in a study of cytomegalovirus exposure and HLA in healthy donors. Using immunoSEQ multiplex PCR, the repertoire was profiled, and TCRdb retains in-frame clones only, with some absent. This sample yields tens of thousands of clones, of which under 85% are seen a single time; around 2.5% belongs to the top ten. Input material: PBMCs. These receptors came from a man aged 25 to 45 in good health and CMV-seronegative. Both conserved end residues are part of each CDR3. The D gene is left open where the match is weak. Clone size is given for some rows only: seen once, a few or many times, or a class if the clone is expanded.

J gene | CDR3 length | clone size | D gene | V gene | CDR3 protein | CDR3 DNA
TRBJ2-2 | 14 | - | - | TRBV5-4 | CASSPWQGAGELFF | TGTGCCAGCAGCCCATGGCAGGGCGCCGGGGAGCTGTTTTTT
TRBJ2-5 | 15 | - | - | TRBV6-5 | CASNKRQVPAETQYF | TGTGCCAGCAACAAACGTCAGGTACCGGCAGAGACCCAGTACTTC
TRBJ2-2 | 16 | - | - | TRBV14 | CASSTSLGSYTGELFF | TGTGCCAGTTCTACTAGCCTGGGATCCTACACCGGGGAGCTGTTTTTT
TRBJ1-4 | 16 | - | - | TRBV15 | CATSRKVGRVDEKLFF | TGTGCCACCAGCAGAAAGGTGGGCAGGGTTGATGAAAAACTGTTTTTT
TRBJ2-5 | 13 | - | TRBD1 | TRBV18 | CASSTGTGETQYF | TGTGCCAGCTCAACCGGGACAGGGGAGACCCAGTACTTC
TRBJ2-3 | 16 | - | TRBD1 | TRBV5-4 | CASSYYTGGAADTQYF | TGTGCCAGCAGCTATTACACAGGGGGCGCGGCAGATACGCAGTATTTT
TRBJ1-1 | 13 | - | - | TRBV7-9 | CASSLDSYTEAFF | TGTGCCAGCAGCTTGGACAGCTACACTGAAGCTTTCTTT
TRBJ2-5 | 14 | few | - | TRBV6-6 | CASHKTGRQETQYF | TGTGCCAGCCATAAGACAGGGAGGCAAGAGACCCAGTACTTC
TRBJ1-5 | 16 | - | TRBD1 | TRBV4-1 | CASSQGSGTGNQPQHF | TGCGCCAGCAGCCAAGGTAGCGGGACAGGCAATCAGCCCCAGCATTTT
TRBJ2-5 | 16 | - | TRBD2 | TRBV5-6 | CASSLGLAGVGETQYF | TGTGCCAGCAGCTTGGGACTAGCGGGGGTGGGAGAGACCCAGTACTTC
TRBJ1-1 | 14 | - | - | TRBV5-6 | CASSPGGGLTEAFF | TGTGCCAGCAGCCCCGGCGGGGGGCTCACTGAAGCTTTCTTT
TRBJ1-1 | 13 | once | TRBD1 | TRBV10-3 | CATETGDYTEAFF | TGTGCCACCGAGACAGGGGACTACACTGAAGCTTTCTTT
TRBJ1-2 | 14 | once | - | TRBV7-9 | CASSLNTGNYGYTF | TGTGCCAGCAGCTTAAACACAGGCAACTATGGCTACACCTTC
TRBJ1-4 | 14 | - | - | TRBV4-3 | CASSQGQSNEKLFF | TGCGCCAGCAGCCAAGGGCAGTCTAATGAAAAACTGTTTTTT
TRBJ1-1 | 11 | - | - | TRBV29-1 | CSAHENTEAFF | TGCAGCGCACACGAGAACACTGAAGCTTTCTTT
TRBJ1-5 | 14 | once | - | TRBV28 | CASSFSPSGQPQHF | TGTGCCAGCAGTTTTTCCCCATCGGGACAGCCCCAGCATTTT